This T cell receptor beta chain was documented in a study of cytomegalovirus exposure and HLA in healthy donors. General observations from the study: Rare sequences made up most TCRs, while some public TCRs were found in many donors. Both high specificity and high sensitivity reportedly marked the classifier's diagnosis of cytomegalovirus status. In vitro testing confirmed a few CMV-associated chains as specific for CMV antigens.

The data were produced by immunoSEQ multiplex PCR, yet TCRdb's version contains in-frame clones alone and is incomplete. The sample has about 60,000 clones, 90% to 97% seen once; the top ten hold 0.9% to 1%. Worth noting for this clone: The antigen remains undetermined.

The clonotype was recovered from a man aged 18 to 29 in good health and CMV-seronegative. Source material: PBMCs.

CDR3 sequence: CASSVGAGGSYEQYF. As DNA, the CDR3 is TGTGCCAGCAGCGTAGGGGCGGGAGGATCCTACGAGCAGTACTTC. J is TRBJ2-7 and V is TRBV9; 8 nucleotides match TRBD2. Trimming took 0 bases from V and 1 from J; bases not matched to a gene: 3. The CDR3 has 15 residues. The germline CDR1 and CDR2 sequences are SGDLS and YYNGEE.